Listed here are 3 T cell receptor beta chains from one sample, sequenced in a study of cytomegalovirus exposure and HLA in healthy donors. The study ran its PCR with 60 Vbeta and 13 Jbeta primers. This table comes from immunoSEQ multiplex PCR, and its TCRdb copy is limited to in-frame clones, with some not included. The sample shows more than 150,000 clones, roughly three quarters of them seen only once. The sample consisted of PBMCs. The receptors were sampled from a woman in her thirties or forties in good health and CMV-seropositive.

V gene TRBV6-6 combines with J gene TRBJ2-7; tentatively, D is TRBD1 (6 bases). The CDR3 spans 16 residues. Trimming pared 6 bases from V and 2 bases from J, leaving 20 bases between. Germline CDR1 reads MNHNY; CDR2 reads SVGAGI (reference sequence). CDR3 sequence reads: CASSPARAGAAYEQYF. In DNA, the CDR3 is TGTGCCAGCAGCCCCGCAAGGGCAGGGGCAGCCTACGAGCAGTACTTC.

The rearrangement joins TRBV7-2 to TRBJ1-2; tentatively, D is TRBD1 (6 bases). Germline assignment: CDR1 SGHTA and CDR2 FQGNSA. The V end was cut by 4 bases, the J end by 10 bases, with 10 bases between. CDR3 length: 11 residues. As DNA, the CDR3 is TGTGCCAGCAGCTCCAGACAGGACTACACCTTC. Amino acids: CASSSRQDYTF.

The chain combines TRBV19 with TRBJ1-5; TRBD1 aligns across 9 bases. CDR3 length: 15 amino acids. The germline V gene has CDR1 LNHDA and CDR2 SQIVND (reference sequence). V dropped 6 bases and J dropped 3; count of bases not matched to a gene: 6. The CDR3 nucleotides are TGTGCCAGTAGATTCGGGACAGGGAACAATCAGCCCCAGCATTTT. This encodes CASRFGTGNNQPQHF.